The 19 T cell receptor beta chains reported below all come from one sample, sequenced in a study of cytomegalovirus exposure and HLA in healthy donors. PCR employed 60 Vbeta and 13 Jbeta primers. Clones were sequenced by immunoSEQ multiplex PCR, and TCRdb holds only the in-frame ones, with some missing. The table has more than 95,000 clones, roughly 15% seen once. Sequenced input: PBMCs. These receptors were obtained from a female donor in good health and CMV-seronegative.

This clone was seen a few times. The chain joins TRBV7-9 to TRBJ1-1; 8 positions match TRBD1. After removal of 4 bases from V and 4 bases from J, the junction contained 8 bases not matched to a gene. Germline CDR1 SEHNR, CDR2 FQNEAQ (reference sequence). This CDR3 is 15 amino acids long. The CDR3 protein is CASSSDREGFTEAFF. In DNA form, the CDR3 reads TGTGCCAGCAGCTCGGACAGGGAGGGTTTCACTGAAGCTTTCTTT.

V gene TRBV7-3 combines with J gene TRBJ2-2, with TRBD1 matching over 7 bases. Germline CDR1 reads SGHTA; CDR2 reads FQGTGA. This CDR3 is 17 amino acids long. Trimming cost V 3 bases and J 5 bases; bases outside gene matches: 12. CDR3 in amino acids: CASSFDRDSVGTGELFF. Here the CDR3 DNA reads TGTGCCAGCAGCTTTGACCGGGACAGTGTAGGGACCGGGGAGCTGTTTTTT.

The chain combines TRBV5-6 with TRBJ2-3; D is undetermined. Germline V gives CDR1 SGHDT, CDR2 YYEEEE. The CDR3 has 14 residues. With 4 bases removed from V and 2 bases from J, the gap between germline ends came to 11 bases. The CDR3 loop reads CASSPLEATDTQYF. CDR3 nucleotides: TGTGCCAGCAGCCCTTTAGAGGCCACAGATACGCAGTATTTT.

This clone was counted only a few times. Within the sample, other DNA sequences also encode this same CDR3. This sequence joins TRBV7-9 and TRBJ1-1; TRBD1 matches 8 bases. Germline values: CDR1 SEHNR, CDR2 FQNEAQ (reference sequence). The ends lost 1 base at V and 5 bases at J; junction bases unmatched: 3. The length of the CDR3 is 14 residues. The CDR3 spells CASSLGDRRTEAFF. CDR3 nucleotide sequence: TGTGCCAGCAGCTTAGGGGACAGGCGGACTGAAGCTTTCTTT.

CDR3 DNA sequence: TGTGCCAGCAGTTTATCATCTAGCGGGGGTACAGATACGCAGTATTTT. It yields the protein CASSLSSSGGTDTQYF. The V and J genes are TRBV27 and TRBJ2-3; TRBD2 aligns across 10 bases. The CDR3 has 16 residues. Germline loops: CDR1 MNHEY, CDR2 SMNVEV (reference sequence). V was clipped by 0 bases and J by 3 bases; unmatched bases: 3.

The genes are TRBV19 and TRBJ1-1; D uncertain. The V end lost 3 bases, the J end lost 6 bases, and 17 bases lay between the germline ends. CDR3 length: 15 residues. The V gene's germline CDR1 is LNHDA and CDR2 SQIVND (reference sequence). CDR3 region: CASSILGPRVPEAFF. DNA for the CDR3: TGTGCCAGTAGTATCCTCGGTCCGAGGGTCCCTGAAGCTTTCTTT. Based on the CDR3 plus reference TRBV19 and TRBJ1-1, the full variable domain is DGGITQSPKYLFRKEGQNVTLSCEQNLNHDAMYWYRQDPGQGLRLIYYSQIVNDFQKGDIAEGYSVSREKKESFPLTVTSAQKNPTAFYLCASSILGPRVPEAFFGQGTRLTVV.

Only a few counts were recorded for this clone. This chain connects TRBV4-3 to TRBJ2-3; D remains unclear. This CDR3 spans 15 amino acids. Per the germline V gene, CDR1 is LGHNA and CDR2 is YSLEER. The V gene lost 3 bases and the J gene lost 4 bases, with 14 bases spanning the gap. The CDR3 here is CASSHQTRSSDTQYF. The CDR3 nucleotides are TGCGCCAGCAGCCACCAAACCCGGTCCTCAGATACGCAGTATTTT.

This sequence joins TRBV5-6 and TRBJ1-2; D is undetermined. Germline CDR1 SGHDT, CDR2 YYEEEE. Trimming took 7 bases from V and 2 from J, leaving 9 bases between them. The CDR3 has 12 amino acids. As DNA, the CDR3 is TGTGCCAGCGGGCAGCCCAACTATGGCTACACCTTC. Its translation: CASGQPNYGYTF. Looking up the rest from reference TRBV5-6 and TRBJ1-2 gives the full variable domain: DAGVTQSPTHLIKTRGQQVTLRCSPKSGHDTVSWYQQALGQGPQFIFQYYEEEERQRGNFPDRFSGHQFPNYSSELNVNALLLGDSALYLCASGQPNYGYTFGSGTRLTVV.

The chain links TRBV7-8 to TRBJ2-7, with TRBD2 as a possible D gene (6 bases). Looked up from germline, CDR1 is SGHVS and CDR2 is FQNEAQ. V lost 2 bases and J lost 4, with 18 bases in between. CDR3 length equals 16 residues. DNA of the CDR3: TGTGCCAGCAGCTTAAGCGGGTCTGGGGGAAGGTACGAGCAGTACTTC. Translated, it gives CASSLSGSGGRYEQYF.

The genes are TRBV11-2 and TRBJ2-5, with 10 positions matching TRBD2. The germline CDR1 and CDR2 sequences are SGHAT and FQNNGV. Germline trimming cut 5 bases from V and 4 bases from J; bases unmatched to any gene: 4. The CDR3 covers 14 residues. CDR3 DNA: TGTGCCAGCAGCCCGGGACTAGCGCGAGAGACCCAGTACTTC. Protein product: CASSPGLARETQYF.

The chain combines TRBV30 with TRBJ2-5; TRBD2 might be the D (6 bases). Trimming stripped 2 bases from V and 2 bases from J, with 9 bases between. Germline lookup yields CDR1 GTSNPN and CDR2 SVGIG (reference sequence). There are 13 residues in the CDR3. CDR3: CAWSRDLQETQYF. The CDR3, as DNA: TGTGCCTGGAGTCGGGACTTACAAGAGACCCAGTACTTC.

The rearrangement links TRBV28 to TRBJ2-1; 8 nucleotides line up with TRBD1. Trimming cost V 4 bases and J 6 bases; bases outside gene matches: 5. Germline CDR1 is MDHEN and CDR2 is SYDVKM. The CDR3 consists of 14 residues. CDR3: CASSSGQGGNEQFF. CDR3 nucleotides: TGTGCCAGCAGTTCCGGACAGGGAGGCAATGAGCAGTTCTTC.

The CDR3 coding sequence is TGCAGCGCCGTACAGGGGAGGGAGACCCAGTACTTC. It yields the protein CSAVQGRETQYF. The V call is TRBV29-1, the J call TRBJ2-5, with D perhaps matching TRBD1 (7 bases). V lost 7 bases and J 5 bases, leaving 14 bases between the germline ends. CDR1 and CDR2 (germline): SQVTM, ANQGSEA. This CDR3 spans 12 amino acids.

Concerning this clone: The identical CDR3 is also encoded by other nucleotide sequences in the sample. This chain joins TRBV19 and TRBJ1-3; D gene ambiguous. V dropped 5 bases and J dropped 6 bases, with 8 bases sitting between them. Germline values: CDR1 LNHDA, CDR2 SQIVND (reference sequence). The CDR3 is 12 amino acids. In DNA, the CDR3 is TGTGCCAGTAGTCTAACGCAAAACACCATATATTTT. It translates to CASSLTQNTIYF.

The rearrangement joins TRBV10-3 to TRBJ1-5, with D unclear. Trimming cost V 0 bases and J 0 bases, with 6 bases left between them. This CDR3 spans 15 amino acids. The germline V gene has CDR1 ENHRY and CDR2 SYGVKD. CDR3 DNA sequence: TGTGCCATCAGTGAGTCAGAGCTTAGCAATCAGCCCCAGCATTTT. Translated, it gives CAISESELSNQPQHF.

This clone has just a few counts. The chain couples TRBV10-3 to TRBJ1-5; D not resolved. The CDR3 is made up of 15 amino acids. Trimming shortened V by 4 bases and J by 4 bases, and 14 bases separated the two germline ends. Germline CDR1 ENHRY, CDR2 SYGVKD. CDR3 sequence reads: CAISASRSENQPQHF. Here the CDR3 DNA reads TGTGCCATCAGTGCAAGCCGTTCCGAGAATCAGCCCCAGCATTTT.

The DNA for the CDR3 is TGTGCCAGCAGTTTTCGGCTGACTAGCGGGTTCGGCGGGGAGCTGTTTTTT. This sequence encodes CASSFRLTSGFGGELFF. The chain has TRBV27 and TRBJ2-2; the match to TRBD2 covers 10 bases. This CDR3 has 17 residues. J lost 7 bases, V lost 3 bases, and 11 bases had no gene match. CDR1 and CDR2 from the germline V gene are MNHEY and SMNVEV (reference sequence).

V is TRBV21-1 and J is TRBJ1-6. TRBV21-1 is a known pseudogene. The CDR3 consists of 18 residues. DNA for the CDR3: TGTGCCAGCAGCAAAGCGCTTGTAAGGGGACCGGGGGAGCCACCCCTCCACTTT. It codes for CASSKALVRGPGEPPLHF.

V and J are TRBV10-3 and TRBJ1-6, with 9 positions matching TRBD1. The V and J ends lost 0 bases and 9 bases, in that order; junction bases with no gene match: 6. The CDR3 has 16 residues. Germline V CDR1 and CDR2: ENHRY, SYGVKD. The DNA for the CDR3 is TGTGCCATCAGTGAGTCTACGGGACAGGGTGGTTCACCCCTCCACTTT. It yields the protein CAISESTGQGGSPLHF.